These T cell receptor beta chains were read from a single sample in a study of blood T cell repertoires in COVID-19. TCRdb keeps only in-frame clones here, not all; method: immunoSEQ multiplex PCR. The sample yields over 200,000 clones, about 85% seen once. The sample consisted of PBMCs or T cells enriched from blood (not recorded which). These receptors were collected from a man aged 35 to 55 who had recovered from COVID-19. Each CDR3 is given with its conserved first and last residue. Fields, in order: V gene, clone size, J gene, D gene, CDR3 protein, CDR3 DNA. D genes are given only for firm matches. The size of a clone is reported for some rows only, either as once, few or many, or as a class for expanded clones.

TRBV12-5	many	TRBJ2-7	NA	CASGGNYEQYF	TGTGCTAGTGGGGGCAATTACGAGCAGTACTTC
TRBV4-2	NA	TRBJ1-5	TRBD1	CASSQNIQGLDQPQHF	TGTGCCAGCAGCCAAAATATACAGGGGTTAGACCAGCCCCAGCATTTT
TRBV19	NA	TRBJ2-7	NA	CASSISPSYEQYF	TGTGCCAGTAGTATATCTCCGTCCTACGAGCAGTACTTC
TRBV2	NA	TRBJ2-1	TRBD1	CASTKRQGAYNEQFF	TGTGCCAGCACCAAGAGACAGGGGGCCTACAATGAGCAGTTCTTC
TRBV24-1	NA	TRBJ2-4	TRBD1	CATSAGQGANGAKNIQYF	TGTGCCACCAGTGCCGGACAGGGGGCGAATGGAGCCAAAAACATTCAGTACTTC
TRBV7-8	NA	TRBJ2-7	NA	CASSLVGGPGYEQYF	TGTGCCAGCAGCTTAGTTGGGGGCCCTGGCTACGAGCAGTACTTC
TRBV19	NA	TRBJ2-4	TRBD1	CASSIRQGGNKNIQYF	TGTGCCAGTAGTATCCGACAGGGGGGTAACAAAAACATTCAGTACTTC
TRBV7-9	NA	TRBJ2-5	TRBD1	CASSLDQGVQETQYF	TGTGCCAGCAGCTTAGATCAGGGGGTCCAAGAGACCCAGTACTTC
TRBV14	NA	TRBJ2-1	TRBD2	CASSQGRASGGEQFF	TGTGCCAGCAGCCAGGGGCGGGCTAGCGGGGGTGAGCAGTTCTTC
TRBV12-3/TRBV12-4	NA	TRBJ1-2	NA	CASSGRAYGYTF	TGTGCCAGCAGCGGCAGGGCCTATGGCTACACCTTC
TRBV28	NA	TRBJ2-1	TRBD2	CASSQIAGGTYNEQFF	TGTGCCAGCAGTCAAATAGCGGGAGGGACCTACAATGAGCAGTTCTTC
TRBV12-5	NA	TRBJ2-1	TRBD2	CASGLAYSSGGNEQFF	TGTGCTAGTGGTTTGGCCTACTCATCGGGGGGGAATGAGCAGTTCTTC
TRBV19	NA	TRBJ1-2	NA	CASSIDKNYGYTF	TGTGCCAGTAGTATCGACAAGAACTATGGCTACACCTTC
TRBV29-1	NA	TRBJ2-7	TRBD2	CSARRGDEQYF	TGCAGCGCCCGCCGGGGGGACGAGCAGTACTTC
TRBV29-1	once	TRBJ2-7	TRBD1	CSVGQGASYEQYF	TGCAGCGTTGGACAGGGGGCTTCCTACGAGCAGTACTTC
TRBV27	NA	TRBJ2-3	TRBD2	CASSGLAGASTDTQYF	TGTGCCAGCAGCGGACTAGCGGGAGCTAGCACAGATACGCAGTATTTT
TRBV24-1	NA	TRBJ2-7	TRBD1	CATSGSGTGGIGEDEQYF	TGTGCCACCAGTGGCTCCGGGACAGGGGGGATTGGAGAGGACGAGCAGTACTTC
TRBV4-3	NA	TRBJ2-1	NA	CASSQVWGGDRILPNEQFF	TGCGCCAGCAGCCAAGTATGGGGGGGTGACAGGATTTTGCCCAATGAGCAGTTCTTC
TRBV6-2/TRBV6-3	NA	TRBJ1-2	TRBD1	CASSYSHRGPTSDGYTF	TGTGCCAGCAGTTACTCGCACAGGGGGCCAACAAGCGATGGCTACACCTTC
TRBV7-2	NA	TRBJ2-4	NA	CASSPRSGALVKNIQYF	TGTGCCAGCAGCCCCCGAAGTGGGGCTCTGGTCAAAAACATTCAGTACTTC